This T cell receptor beta chain was sequenced in a study of technical replicates of blood from several donors. Trimming removed 5 bases at V and 5 bases at J, with 12 bases between. Germline V CDR1 and CDR2: MNHNS, SASEGT. This CDR3 has 13 residues. Measured with immunoSEQ multiplex PCR; TCRdb has only the in-frame clones, and not every one. Among 75,000 to 90,000 clones listed, around 90% were seen once. The V and J genes are TRBV6-1 and TRBJ2-5, with D perhaps TRBD2 (5 bases). The sample consisted of T cells isolated from PBMCs. The sequence came from a human donor in good health. DNA of the CDR3: TGTGCCAGCAGTAAAACTAGAAGGGAGACCCAGTACTTC. Its protein is CASSKTRRETQYF.